This paragraph reports one T cell receptor beta chain. Antigen: not known. At the DNA level, this CDR3 is encoded by other sequences in the same sample as well. This specimen comes from a study of shared clonotypes between healthy human individuals. Study-wide context: Donors were a couple of women and three men aged 18 to 49. General study points: Among non-shared clonotypes, generation probabilities were lower than among those shared by all four donors. Naive CD4 clonotypes were shared across a handful of donors at 4.5% to 6.5%.

TCRdb's table, derived via immunoSEQ multiplex PCR, lists solely in-frame clones and lacks some. The repertoire holds about 550,000 clones, with about 95% as singletons. Terminally differentiated effector memory CD45RA+ cells were excluded from the naive CD8 cells, which were CD45RO-negative and positively selected for CCR7. The sequence came from a woman aged 25-40 years in good health. Sequences were obtained from naive CD8+ T cells sorted from blood.

CDR3 protein: CASSLTGSTDTQYF. CDR3 sequence (DNA): TGTGCCAGCAGTTTGACCGGGAGCACAGATACGCAGTATTTT. This chain uses TRBV28 with TRBJ2-3; D not certain. This CDR3 spans 14 amino acids. Trimming stripped 3 bases from V and 0 bases from J, with 7 bases between. Germline V gives CDR1 MDHEN, CDR2 SYDVKM.